Listed here are 10 T cell receptor beta chains from one sample, sequenced in a study of cytomegalovirus exposure and HLA in healthy donors. It was with 60 Vbeta and 13 Jbeta primers that the PCR ran. Clones were read by immunoSEQ multiplex PCR, and TCRdb kept only the in-frame ones, dropping some. The repertoire has 100,000 or so clones, roughly 73% of them found once; the top ten carry roughly 8.6%. The sequencing input was PBMCs. The receptor set was obtained from a woman between 40 and 55 years old in good health and CMV-seropositive.

This clone was recorded a few times. The V and J genes are TRBV29-1 and TRBJ2-5; D ambiguous. The CDR3 loop spans 13 amino acids. CDR1 and CDR2 (germline): SQVTM, ANQGSEA. Trimming left V 0 bases short and J 3 bases short, with 8 bases between. This CDR3 reads CSVEDTQKETQYF. The CDR3 coding sequence is TGCAGCGTTGAAGATACACAGAAAGAGACCCAGTACTTC.

The chain carries TRBV5-1 and TRBJ2-2; D gene unclear. V was shortened by 7 bases and J by 0 bases, with 10 bases between the two germline ends. Germline V gives CDR1 SGHRS, CDR2 YFSETQ. The CDR3 length is 14 residues. This CDR3 reads CASGGAPNTGELFF. In nucleotides, the CDR3 is TGCGCCAGCGGCGGAGCACCGAACACCGGGGAGCTGTTTTTT.

The rearrangement joins TRBV5-1 to TRBJ2-7; no clear D. This CDR3 is 16 amino acids long. Trimming left V 6 bases short and J 0 bases short, with 19 bases between. Germline V gives CDR1 SGHRS, CDR2 YFSETQ. CDR3: CASNRDERVSSYEQYF. The CDR3 coding sequence is TGCGCCAGCAACCGCGATGAAAGAGTTTCCTCCTACGAGCAGTACTTC.

A few counts support this clone. The gene calls are TRBV2 and TRBJ1-2, with D hard to call. This CDR3 is 12 amino acids long. Looked up from germline, CDR1 is SNHLY and CDR2 is FYNNEI. Deletions cut 10 bases from V and 2 bases from J, with 11 bases between. The CDR3, as DNA: TGTGCCATCCGCGACATCAACTATGGCTACACCTTC. Residues: CAIRDINYGYTF.

The chain couples TRBV7-9 to TRBJ1-4; no clear D. Germline values: CDR1 SEHNR, CDR2 FQNEAQ (reference sequence). V dropped 5 bases and J dropped 5 bases, with 18 bases sitting between them. There are 16 residues in the CDR3. Here the CDR3 reads CASSRLRVGANEKLFF. For the CDR3, the DNA is TGTGCCAGCAGCCGTTTACGCGTCGGAGCCAATGAAAAACTGTTTTTT.

Points on this clone: Other DNA sequences in the sample encode the same CDR3. The rearrangement joins TRBV2 to TRBJ1-1, with D possibly matching TRBD1 (6 bases). Germline CDR1 and CDR2: SNHLY and FYNNEI. The V and J ends lost 6 bases and 7 bases respectively, with 15 bases between them. The CDR3 extends over 13 amino acids. The chain's CDR3 is CASSRTVGGEAFF. The CDR3 DNA is TGTGCCAGCAGCAGGACGGTAGGGGGTGAAGCTTTCTTT.

Only one count was recorded for this clone. The rearrangement links TRBV7-8 to TRBJ2-1, with TRBD2 matching over 9 bases. CDR3 length: 16 amino acids. Germline V gene lookup returns CDR1 SGHVS and CDR2 FQNEAQ. V shed 5 bases, J shed 9 bases, and the junction held 14 bases outside the gene matches. The CDR3 loop reads CASSQLFLREGPEQFF. CDR3 coding DNA: TGTGCCAGCAGCCAACTATTCTTGCGGGAGGGCCCTGAGCAGTTCTTC.

The J gene is TRBJ2-2, the V gene TRBV6-6; 9 bases map to TRBD2. The V gene's germline CDR1 is MNHNY and CDR2 SVGAGI (reference sequence). Unmatched junction bases numbered 5, after V lost 5 bases and J lost 7 bases. The CDR3 sequence is 14 residues long. This CDR3 is CASSTGTSSGELFF. For the CDR3, the DNA is TGTGCCAGCAGTACCGGGACTAGCAGCGGGGAGCTGTTTTTT.

The chain has TRBV2 and TRBJ2-1, with D unresolved. The CDR3 covers 12 residues. Trimming removed 3 bases at V and 8 bases at J, with 8 bases between. Per germline, CDR1 SNHLY and CDR2 FYNNEI. Here the CDR3 DNA reads TGTGCCAGCAGTGATGACGCGGATGAGCAGTTCTTC. Amino acid sequence: CASSDDADEQFF.

CDR3 bases: TGCGCCAGCAGCTTGGCGGCGGGGGTTGCGGAAAAACTGTTTTTT. Amino acids: CASSLAAGVAEKLFF. The chain employs TRBV5-1 and TRBJ1-4, with D possibly being TRBD1 (5 bases). V was clipped by 0 bases and J by 8 bases, with 14 bases between them. CDR1 and CDR2 from the germline V gene are SGHRS and YFSETQ. The CDR3 has 15 residues.